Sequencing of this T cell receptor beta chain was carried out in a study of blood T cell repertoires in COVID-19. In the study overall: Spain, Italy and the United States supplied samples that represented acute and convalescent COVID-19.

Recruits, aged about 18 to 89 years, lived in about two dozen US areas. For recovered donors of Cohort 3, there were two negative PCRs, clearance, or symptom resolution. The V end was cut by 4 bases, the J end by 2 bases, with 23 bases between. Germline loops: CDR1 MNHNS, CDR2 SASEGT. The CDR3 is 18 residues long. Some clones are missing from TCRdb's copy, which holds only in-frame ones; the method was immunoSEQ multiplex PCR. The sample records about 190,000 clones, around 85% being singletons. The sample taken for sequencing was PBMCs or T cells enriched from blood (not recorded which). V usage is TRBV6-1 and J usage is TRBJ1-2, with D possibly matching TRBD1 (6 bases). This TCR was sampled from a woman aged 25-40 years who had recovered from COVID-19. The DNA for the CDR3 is TGTGCCAGCAGTGCCAGGGGCCAGGGGATCCTCCTGAACTATGGCTACACCTTC. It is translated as CASSARGQGILLNYGYTF.